This TCR beta chain emerged from a study of blood T cell repertoires in COVID-19. Germline V gene sequence: CDR1 MNHEY, CDR2 SVGEGT. V was clipped by 3 bases and J by 5 bases, with 5 bases between them. This CDR3 region has 11 residues. Seattle cases were enrolled at active infection and followed longitudinally. Authors' processing steps: Reference gene primer amplification gave nucleated cell count estimates. Using immunoSEQ multiplex PCR, the repertoire was profiled, and TCRdb retains in-frame clones only, with some absent. V and J calls plus clone size are reproduced from that table; the DNA served to infer D and trimming. The data show 350,000 or so clones, around 88% seen once.

The sample taken for sequencing was peripheral blood. This clonotype was obtained from a young woman with COVID-19, enrolled during active disease. The chain has TRBV6-2 or TRBV6-3 and TRBJ2-7; D gene uncertain. CDR3 in amino acids: CASSYSHEQYF. CDR3 DNA sequence: TGTGCCAGCAGTTATAGCCACGAGCAGTACTTC.